The sequence of this TCR beta chain was determined in a study of post-analysis software for immune sequencing data. Study-wide background: The cohort encompassed relapsing-remitting, secondary progressive and progressive-relapsing multiple sclerosis disease courses.

Germline CDR1 and CDR2: SGHDT and YYEEEE. The CDR3 totals 13 residues. Libraries were made from TCR beta cDNA, and they carried unique molecular identifiers. Input of about 0.9 to 10 million T cells yielded around 460,000 cDNA molecules. TCRdb processed the PCR reads anew with MiXCR; each CDR3 protein has one entry. Of more than 350,000 distinct CDR3 sequences in the sample, approximately 42% were seen once. This clonotype came up a few times. What it recognizes is unknown. General study findings and limits: When the samples were clustered directly with F measure, those that had been prepared in the same batch showed strong co-clustering. The five TRBV segments detected at higher frequency in patients than in controls included TRBV5-6, TRBV5-1 and TRBV20-1. Among multiple sclerosis patients, normalized Chao1 diversity was significantly below that of controls.

The chain links TRBV5-6 to TRBJ2-5; D unclear. The J call may be wrong; the DNA end is better matched by TRBJ2-7. This TCR was recovered from a girl aged 2-10 years with multiple sclerosis. What was sequenced was blood. The DNA for the CDR3 is TGTGCCAGCAGCCCCGTGAGGCTGGACGAGCAGTACTTC. Translation: CASSPVRLDEQYF.